The rows below give T cell receptor beta chains drawn from one sample of a study of shared clonotypes between healthy human individuals. The protocol was immunoSEQ multiplex PCR, while the TCRdb copy is restricted to in-frame clones and leaves out a portion. The table lists about a million clones, 60% to 85% of them singletons. The source material was memory CD4+ T cells sorted from blood. These TCRs come from a man aged 18 to 30 in good health. Both conserved end residues are part of each CDR3. Each record gives: J gene, clone size, V gene, D gene, CDR3 protein, CDR3 DNA. A D gene is named only where the DNA matches it firmly. Only part of the rows carry a size: once, few, many, or a class if the clone is expanded.

TRBJ1-6 | . | TRBV6-5 | . | CASSYLQGGSPLHF | TGTGCCAGCAGTTACCTCCAGGGAGGATCACCCCTCCACTTT
TRBJ2-7 | . | TRBV29-1 | . | CSVDGRGSYEQYF | TGCAGCGTTGATGGCAGGGGCTCCTACGAGCAGTACTTC
TRBJ2-7 | few | TRBV7-2 | TRBD1 | CASSLRTGETYEQYF | TGTGCCAGCAGCCTCAGGACAGGGGAGACTTACGAGCAGTACTTC
TRBJ1-3 | once | TRBV7-2 | TRBD1 | CASSRRDSTGLNSGNTIYF | TGTGCCAGCAGCCGCCGGGACAGTACCGGACTGAACTCTGGAAACACCATATATTTT
TRBJ1-4 | . | TRBV29-1 | . | CSARIQGEKLFF | TGCAGCGCCCGAATTCAAGGGGAAAAACTGTTTTTT
TRBJ2-7 | . | TRBV5-1 | . | CASSLSGTQTYEQYF | TGCGCCAGCAGCCTTTCCGGGACACAGACCTACGAGCAGTACTTC
TRBJ1-1 | . | TRBV4-3 | . | CASSQPQGRTEAFF | TGCGCCAGCAGCCAACCACAGGGTCGGACTGAAGCTTTCTTT
TRBJ1-5 | . | TRBV6-1 | . | CASSESSFRQPQHF | TGTGCCAGCAGTGAATCCAGTTTCCGACAGCCCCAGCATTTT
TRBJ1-1 | . | TRBV6-5 | . | CASSRGLNTEAFF | TGTGCCAGCAGCCGGGGACTGAACACTGAAGCTTTCTTT
TRBJ2-2 | once | TRBV21-1 | . | CASSQPGGYTGELFF | TGTGCCAGCAGCCAGCCAGGGGGCTATACCGGGGAGCTGTTTTTT
TRBJ1-5 | . | TRBV19 | TRBD1 | CASSPGQGWPGYQPQHF | TGTGCCAGTAGTCCCGGACAGGGCTGGCCCGGGTATCAGCCCCAGCATTTT
TRBJ2-4 | . | TRBV19 | TRBD1 | CASSLLGQGGFQYF | TGTGCCAGTAGTCTCCTTGGACAGGGCGGGTTTCAGTACTTC
TRBJ1-6 | . | TRBV19 | . | CASSIGGQLNNSPLHF | TGTGCCAGTAGTATAGGCGGACAGTTGAATAATTCACCCCTCCACTTT
TRBJ1-6 | . | TRBV14 | . | CASSQDPGRGDSPLHF | TGTGCCAGCAGCCAAGATCCAGGCAGGGGCGATTCACCCCTCCACTTT
TRBJ1-6 | few | TRBV9 | . | CASSVGVNSPLHF | TGTGCCAGCAGCGTGGGGGTTAATTCACCCCTCCACTTT
TRBJ2-7 | . | TRBV18 | . | CASSPTAVSYEQYF | TGTGCCAGCTCACCTACAGCAGTTTCCTACGAGCAGTACTTC
TRBJ1-2 | . | TRBV19 | . | CASRADSNYGYTF | TGTGCCAGTAGGGCGGACAGTAACTATGGCTACACCTTC
TRBJ1-1 | . | TRBV27 | . | CASSLAPGQGNTEAFF | TGTGCCAGCAGTTTAGCCCCGGGGCAGGGGAACACTGAAGCTTTCTTT
TRBJ1-1 | . | TRBV18 | . | CASSRVTAADNSNTEAFF | TGTGCCAGCTCACGCGTGACGGCCGCAGACAATTCGAACACTGAAGCTTTCTTT
TRBJ1-6 | . | TRBV6-1 | TRBD1 | CASSRDRDNSPLHF | TGTGCCAGCAGTAGGGACAGGGATAATTCACCCCTCCACTTT
TRBJ1-2 | . | TRBV6-1 | . | CASSGPLTDNYGYTF | TGTGCCAGCAGTGGCCCCCTGACAGATAACTATGGCTACACCTTC
TRBJ2-3 | . | TRBV9 | . | CASSGRDYSTDTQYF | TGTGCCAGCAGCGGCCGCGACTATAGCACAGATACGCAGTATTTT
TRBJ2-7 | . | TRBV5-4 | . | CASSLAGTSYEQYF | TGTGCCAGCAGCTTGGCCGGCACGTCCTACGAGCAGTACTTC
TRBJ1-6 | . | TRBV2 | . | CASSEDSGPPLHF | TGTGCCAGCAGTGAAGACTCTGGGCCACCCCTCCACTTT
TRBJ1-2 | once | TRBV18 | TRBD1 | CASSPGQGYNDGYTF | TGTGCCAGCTCACCAGGACAGGGGTATAACGATGGCTACACCTTC
TRBJ2-7 | . | TRBV29-1 | . | CSVGWSGSSYEQYF | TGCAGCGTTGGCTGGTCAGGGAGCTCCTACGAGCAGTACTTC
TRBJ2-3 | . | TRBV5-4 | TRBD2 | CASSTTSGTDTQYF | TGTGCCAGCAGCACCACTAGCGGGACAGATACGCAGTATTTT
TRBJ1-4 | . | TRBV4-1 | . | CASSQDGHTKDEKLFF | TGCGCCAGCAGCCAAGATGGACACACCAAGGATGAAAAACTGTTTTTT
TRBJ2-3 | few | TRBV15 | . | CATSRGRDTQYF | TGTGCCACCAGCAGGGGTAGGGATACGCAGTATTTT
TRBJ1-2 | . | TRBV18 | . | CASSPVRDGLDYGYTF | TGTGCCAGCTCACCGGTCCGGGACGGACTTGACTATGGCTACACCTTC
TRBJ1-4 | . | TRBV7-9 | TRBD1 | CASSWTGADEKLFF | TGTGCCAGCAGCTGGACAGGGGCCGATGAAAAACTGTTTTTT
TRBJ2-1 | . | TRBV19 | . | CASSITPSPPYNEQFF | TGTGCCAGTAGTATTACCCCCTCTCCCCCCTACAATGAGCAGTTCTTC